These T cell receptor beta chains were read from a single sample in a study of blood T cell repertoires in COVID-19. TCRdb's copy holds only in-frame clones and misses some; the assay was immunoSEQ multiplex PCR. Of hundreds of thousands of clones listed, more than 75% are singletons. The specimen was peripheral blood. The receptors were sampled from a woman older than 75 with COVID-19, enrolled during active disease. The conserved cysteine and the conserved F or W are not part of the CDR3 here. Fields, in order: J gene, CDR3 length, V gene, CDR3 protein.

>TRBJ1-4|12|TRBV28
ASSFGQFNEKLF
>TRBJ2-1|13|TRBV5-1
ASSLAGTVYNEQF
>TRBJ2-3|13|TRBV5-1
ASSFAGGSTDTQY
>TRBJ2-5|13|TRBV11-2
ASSPSGAREETQY
>TRBJ1-4|12|TRBV5-6
ASSLRGIFEKLF
>TRBJ2-3|11|TRBV7-3
ASSLTGVDTQY
>TRBJ1-1|13|TRBV29-1
SVERLPIPNTEAF
>TRBJ1-2|15|TRBV21-1
ASSKGNLGEGIYGYT
>TRBJ1-4|11|TRBV11-3
ARDARGGEKLF
>TRBJ1-6|12|TRBV6-5
ASSFGTSLSPLH
>TRBJ1-1|10|TRBV2
ASSDRVSEAF
>TRBJ2-5|14|TRBV18
ASSLAGGTGQETQY
>TRBJ2-2|11|TRBV11-1
ASSFDRTGELF
>TRBJ1-1|11|TRBV12-3/TRBV12-4
ASSPPGGREAF
>TRBJ1-3|11|TRBV18
ASSNRAENTIY
>TRBJ2-2|14|TRBV5-5
ASSLAGTVFTGELF
>TRBJ1-4|13|TRBV25-1
ASSREGTANEKLF
>TRBJ2-3|13|TRBV7-7
ASSPPDRGPDTQY
>TRBJ2-2|12|TRBV5-1
ASRGTANTGELF
>TRBJ1-3|11|TRBV2
ASSDTGGNTIY
>TRBJ1-2|12|TRBV3-1/TRBV3-2
ASSQRDSNYGYT
>TRBJ2-5|13|TRBV25-1
ASSAMAPEEETQY
>TRBJ2-1|13|TRBV7-7
ASSLSQGTYNEQF
>TRBJ2-1|13|TRBV9
ASSVIGSGLYEQF
>TRBJ1-5|12|TRBV18
ASSRGTGDQPQH
>TRBJ2-3|13|TRBV3-1/TRBV3-2
ASSQSGGVQDTQY
>TRBJ2-2|14|TRBV27
ASSFPGNLNTGELF
>TRBJ1-5|12|TRBV5-1
ASSLGGLDQPQH
>TRBJ1-5|11|TRBV6-5
ASMGGAYQPQH
>TRBJ1-4|15|TRBV11-2
ASSLGIYGPRGEKLF
>TRBJ1-5|14|TRBV15
ATSMGRLTNYQPQH
>TRBJ1-3|16|TRBV5-1
ASSPTMGSTGAGNTIY
>TRBJ2-5|12|TRBV2
ASSQDRNQETQY
>TRBJ2-3|11|TRBV30
AWSRVSTDTQY
>TRBJ1-6|13|TRBV19
ASSTTGTDNSPLH
>TRBJ2-2|13|TRBV7-7
ASSLERYGTGELF
>TRBJ2-1|12|TRBV7-9
ASSPVRGHNEQF
>TRBJ1-4|12|TRBV6-6
ASSSGQGREKLF
>TRBJ2-2|11|TRBV7-8
ASNPWATGELF